This T cell receptor (beta chain) emerged from a study of cytomegalovirus exposure and HLA in healthy donors. Whole-study findings and limits: Later analysis suggested most CMV-associated TCR beta chains were HLA-restricted. The study carried out a later analysis of TCR beta sequences. It associated under 20,000 of them with specific HLA alleles at a false discovery rate of 0.05.

In the case of this clone: Its antigen is as yet unknown.

The PCR contained 60 Vbeta and 13 Jbeta primers. Only in-frame clones appear in the TCRdb table, and some are missing; sequencing was by immunoSEQ multiplex PCR. Recorded for this sample: 120,000 or so clones. V was shortened by 0 bases and J by 7 bases, with 12 bases between the two germline ends. The CDR3 totals 14 residues. Germline CDR1 is LNHNV and CDR2 is YYDKDF (reference sequence). Sample: PBMCs. This sequence originates from a man between 18 and 29 years old in good health and CMV-seronegative. The J gene is TRBJ1-1, the V gene TRBV15, with D uncertain. The CDR3 nucleotides read TGTGCCACCAGCAGAGATCGTGGAGGGTTTGAAGCTTTCTTT. Translation gives CATSRDRGGFEAFF.